One and the same sample provided the 11 T cell receptor beta chains below, sequenced in a study of early T cells in non-severe SARS-CoV-2 infection (dated by TCRdb to about 2021). Libraries were made using 5' RACE. Sequencing relied on a NextSeq 500. The raw public data were reprocessed by TCRdb itself: fastp quality trimming at Q25, MiXCR clonotype calling, in-frame beta chains only. Rows are unified per CDR3 protein, each entry keeping the most common DNA and genes. The sample has approximately 70,000 distinct CDR3 sequences on record, roughly 5.3% of them singletons. The leading ten clones occupy under 7.5% of the sample. The sequenced sample was whole blood, obtained at baseline. Receptor source: an adult who was a healthcare worker with PCR-confirmed SARS-CoV-2 infection or an uninfected control (not recorded which).

The J gene is TRBJ1-1, the V gene TRBV12-3 or TRBV12-4; the D gene is possibly TRBD1 (6 bases). V was trimmed by 3 bases and J by 7 bases, leaving 15 bases between them. This CDR3 is built from 14 residues. The CDR3 DNA follows: TGTGCCAGCAGTTTTGTACAGGAGGGGGGTGAAGCTTTCTTT. The encoded protein is CASSFVQEGGEAFF.

V gene TRBV14 combines with J gene TRBJ2-1; the D gene is possibly TRBD2 (6 bases). There are 11 residues in the CDR3. CDR1 and CDR2 (germline): SGHDN, FVKESK. V was shortened by 5 bases and J by 9 bases, with 8 bases between the two germline ends. CDR3: CASSFSGEQFF. The CDR3 nucleotides read TGTGCCAGCAGCTTTAGCGGTGAGCAGTTCTTC.

This clonotype was detected many times. This rearrangement joins TRBV18 to TRBJ1-5; D ambiguous. The germline V gene has CDR1 KGHSH and CDR2 LQKENI. The CDR3 runs 14 residues. The V end lost 2 bases, the J end lost 1 base, and 6 bases lay between the germline ends. The DNA of the CDR3 is TGTGCCAGCTCACCAGGGCGGAGCAATCAGCCCCAGCATTTT. Translated: CASSPGRSNQPQHF.

The chain carries TRBV6-5 and TRBJ2-3; TRBD1 is a possible D gene (5 bases). Germline-derived CDR1 and CDR2 are MNHEY and SVGAGI. Trimming stripped 7 bases from V and 2 bases from J, with 16 bases between. CDR3 size: 15 residues. CDR3 coding DNA: TGTGCCAGCAACCCTGGTCGCGGACACACAGATACGCAGTATTTT. Its protein is CASNPGRGHTDTQYF.

This clonotype showed up just a few times. V usage is TRBV7-8 and J usage is TRBJ2-2; no clear D. Trimming stripped 0 bases from V and 3 bases from J, with 5 bases between. CDR1 is SGHVS and CDR2 is FQNEAQ in the germline V gene. CDR3 size: 14 residues. The CDR3 nucleotides are TGTGCCAGCAGCTTAGCTGGGGACACCGGGGAGCTGTTTTTT. Translated, it gives CASSLAGDTGELFF.

This clonotype was counted a few times. The V gene is TRBV2, the J gene TRBJ1-6; 10 bases are shared with TRBD1. The V and J ends lost 6 bases and 7 bases, in that order; junction bases with no gene match: 3. This CDR3 spans 14 amino acids. Per the germline V gene, CDR1 is SNHLY and CDR2 is FYNNEI. The chain's CDR3 is CASSQGQGNSPLHF. CDR3 nucleotides: TGTGCCAGCAGCCAGGGACAGGGGAATTCACCCCTCCACTTT. The full variable domain, with the rest looked up from reference TRBV2 and TRBJ1-6, is EPEVTQTPSHQVTQMGQEVILRCVPISNHLYFYWYRQILGQKVEFLVSFYNNEISEKSEIFDDQFSVERPDGSNFTLKIRSTKLEDSAMYFCASSQGQGNSPLHFGNGTRLTVT.

The chain combines TRBV14 with TRBJ2-5; perhaps TRBD2 as D (6 bases). CDR3 length equals 15 residues. The germline CDR1 and CDR2 sequences are SGHDN and FVKESK. The germline V and J ends were trimmed by 1 base and 5 bases, with 14 bases remaining between them. The CDR3 nucleotides are TGTGCCAGCAGCCAAGGTCGGCGGGACGGGGAGACCCAGTACTTC. It yields the protein CASSQGRRDGETQYF.

A few counts support this clonotype. V gene TRBV4-1 combines with J gene TRBJ2-1; 8 bases align to TRBD2. Germline assignment: CDR1 MGHRA and CDR2 YSYEKL. CDR3 length: 16 residues. The V segment lost 0 bases and the J segment 2 bases; nucleotides outside the gene matches: 3. This CDR3 reads CASSQEGREAYNEQFF. The CDR3 DNA reads as TGCGCCAGCAGCCAAGAAGGGCGGGAGGCCTACAATGAGCAGTTCTTC.

Many counts were recorded for this clonotype. The chain has TRBV16 and TRBJ2-4, with D tentatively TRBD1 (5 bases). The CDR3 loop spans 14 amino acids. Trimming took 4 bases from V and 0 from J, leaving 7 bases between them. The V gene's germline CDR1 is KGHSY and CDR2 FQNENV. Here the CDR3 reads CASSRQIAKNIQYF. CDR3 nucleotides: TGTGCCAGCAGCCGACAGATAGCCAAAAACATTCAGTACTTC.

This clonotype was found a few times. This chain joins TRBV28 and TRBJ2-7, with D unclear. V dropped 5 bases and J dropped 6 bases, with 17 bases sitting between them. The CDR3 is made up of 14 amino acids. The germline V gene encodes CDR1 MDHEN and CDR2 SYDVKM. The CDR3 spells CASSVDLSDSEQYF. In DNA, the CDR3 is TGTGCCAGCAGTGTCGACTTGTCTGATTCCGAGCAGTACTTC.

The sample holds a few counts of this clonotype. DNA of the CDR3: TGTGCCAGCAGTGTGACAGTTAATGAAGCTTTCTTT. Residues: CASSVTVNEAFF. The V and J genes are TRBV25-1 and TRBJ1-1; a weak D match, TRBD1 (5 bases). Per the germline V gene, CDR1 is MGHDK and CDR2 is SYGVNS. Trimming shortened V by 4 bases and J by 7 bases, and 10 bases separated the two germline ends. This CDR3 has 12 residues.